The 8 T cell receptor beta chains reported below all come from one sample, sequenced in a study of blood T cell repertoires in COVID-19. Some clones are missing from TCRdb's copy, which holds only in-frame ones; the method was immunoSEQ multiplex PCR. Found here are around 500,000 clones, around nine tenths of them singletons; the top ten hold approximately 8.3%. Input material: PBMCs or T cells enriched from blood (not recorded which). These receptors were taken from a woman aged 60 to 75 who had recovered from COVID-19.

This chain connects TRBV5-4 to TRBJ2-3, with 8 bases that match TRBD2. V dropped 4 bases and J dropped 2; count of bases not matched to a gene: 6. Per germline, CDR1 SGHNT and CDR2 YYREEE (reference sequence). This CDR3 comprises 15 residues. CDR3: CASSTTSDDTDTQYF. As DNA, the CDR3 is TGTGCCAGCAGCACGACTAGCGACGACACAGATACGCAGTATTTT.

The gene calls are TRBV19 and TRBJ2-6, with D tentatively TRBD1 (6 bases). Germline-derived CDR1 and CDR2 are LNHDA and SQIVND (reference sequence). This CDR3 is built from 17 residues. V shed 6 bases and J shed 3 bases, with 18 bases lying between them. CDR3 bases: TGTGCCAGTAGCCTTTTTCACGACAGGAGTGGGGCCAACGTCCTGACTTTC. It is translated as CASSLFHDRSGANVLTF.

The rearrangement links TRBV11-2 to TRBJ1-1, with 7 bases identical to TRBD1. Germline V gene data show CDR1 as SGHAT and CDR2 as FQNNGV. J lost 4 bases, V lost 1 base, and 6 bases had no gene match. The CDR3 contains 15 residues. CDR3: CASSLGWAGGTEAFF. In DNA form, the CDR3 reads TGTGCCAGCAGCTTAGGTTGGGCAGGGGGCACTGAAGCTTTCTTT.

The chain couples TRBV9 to TRBJ2-1; a weak D match, TRBD2 (6 bases). Germline V gene data show CDR1 as SGDLS and CDR2 as YYNGEE. The CDR3 contains 15 residues. V dropped 3 bases and J dropped 4 bases, with 14 bases sitting between them. This CDR3 reads CASSGPGLAYNEQFF. CDR3 DNA: TGTGCCAGCAGCGGGCCGGGACTGGCATACAATGAGCAGTTCTTC.

V and J are TRBV6-4 and TRBJ1-5; D is possibly TRBD1 (5 bases). Per the germline V gene, CDR1 is MRHNA and CDR2 is SNTAGT. Trimming cost V 3 bases and J 7 bases, with 16 bases left between them. The CDR3 is 15 residues long. The CDR3 bases are TGTGCCAGCAGTGAATTGGCAGGGAGGGGACAGCCCCAGCATTTT. Its translation: CASSELAGRGQPQHF.

The rearrangement links TRBV18 to TRBJ2-7; possible D gene TRBD1, 6 bases. V was cut by 6 bases and J by 0 bases, with 12 bases left in between. Germline CDR1 KGHSH, CDR2 LQKENI. The CDR3 is 14 residues long. For the CDR3, the DNA is TGTGCCAGCTCCCTAGACAGGAGCTCCTACGAGCAGTACGTC. This gives the protein CASSLDRSSYEQYV.

The chain couples TRBV9 to TRBJ2-3; D perhaps matches TRBD1 (6 bases). The CDR3 is made up of 15 amino acids. Germline values: CDR1 SGDLS, CDR2 YYNGEE. The V end lost 4 bases, the J end lost 0 bases, and 12 bases lay between the germline ends. CDR3 protein: CASSSDRRSTDTQYF. The DNA for the CDR3 is TGTGCCAGCAGCTCAGACAGGCGTAGCACAGATACGCAGTATTTT. The full variable domain, its missing parts supplied by reference TRBV9 and TRBJ2-3, is DSGVTQTPKHLITATGQRVTLRCSPRSGDLSVYWYQQSLDQGLQFLIQYYNGEERAKGNILERFSAQQFPDLHSELNLSSLELGDSALYFCASSSDRRSTDTQYFGPGTRLTVL.

The rearrangement uses TRBV6-1 and TRBJ2-7; possibly TRBD1 for D (5 bases). The ends were cut back, 1 base at V and 5 bases at J, with 12 bases in the middle. Germline V CDR1 and CDR2: MNHNS, SASEGT. The length of the CDR3 is 14 residues. As DNA, the CDR3 is TGTGCCAGCAGTGAAGAAGCAGGGTGGGACGAGCAGTACGTC. Amino acid sequence: CASSEEAGWDEQYV.